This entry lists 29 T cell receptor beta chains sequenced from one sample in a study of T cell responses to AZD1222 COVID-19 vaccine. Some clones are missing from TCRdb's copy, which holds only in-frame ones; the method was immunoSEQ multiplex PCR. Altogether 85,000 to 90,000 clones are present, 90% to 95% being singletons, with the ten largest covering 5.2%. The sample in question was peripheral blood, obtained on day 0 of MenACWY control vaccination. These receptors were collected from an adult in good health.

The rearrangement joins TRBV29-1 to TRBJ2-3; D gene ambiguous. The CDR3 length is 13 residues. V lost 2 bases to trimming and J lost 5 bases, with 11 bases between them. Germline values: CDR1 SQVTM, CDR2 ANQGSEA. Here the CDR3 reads CSVERLAGDTQYF. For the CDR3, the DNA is TGCAGCGTTGAACGGTTAGCTGGAGATACGCAGTATTTT.

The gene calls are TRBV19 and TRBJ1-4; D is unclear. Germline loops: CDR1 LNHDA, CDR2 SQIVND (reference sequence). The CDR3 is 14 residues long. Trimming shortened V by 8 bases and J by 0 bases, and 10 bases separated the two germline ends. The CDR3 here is CASRPPATNEKLFF. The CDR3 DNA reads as TGTGCCAGTCGCCCCCCAGCAACTAATGAAAAACTGTTTTTT.

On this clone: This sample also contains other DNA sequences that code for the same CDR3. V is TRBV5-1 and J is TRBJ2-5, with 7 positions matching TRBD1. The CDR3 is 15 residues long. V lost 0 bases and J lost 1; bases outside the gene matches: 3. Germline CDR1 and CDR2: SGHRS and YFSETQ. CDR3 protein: CASSLAPGGQETQYF. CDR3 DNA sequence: TGCGCCAGCAGCTTGGCTCCAGGGGGCCAAGAGACCCAGTACTTC.

The CDR3 sequence is CASSLGRDYNEQFF. The DNA for the CDR3 is TGCGCCAGCAGCTTGGGCCGGGACTACAATGAGCAGTTCTTC. The V gene is TRBV5-1, the J gene TRBJ2-1; TRBD2 is a possible D gene (5 bases). This CDR3 has 14 amino acids. The V end lost 0 bases, the J end lost 3 bases, and 7 bases lay between the germline ends. Germline V gives CDR1 SGHRS, CDR2 YFSETQ.

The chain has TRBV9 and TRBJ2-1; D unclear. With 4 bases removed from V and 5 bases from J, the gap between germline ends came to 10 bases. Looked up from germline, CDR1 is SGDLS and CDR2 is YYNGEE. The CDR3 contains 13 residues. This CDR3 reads CASSYGPDNEQFF. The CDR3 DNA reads TGTGCCAGCAGCTACGGCCCCGACAATGAGCAGTTCTTC. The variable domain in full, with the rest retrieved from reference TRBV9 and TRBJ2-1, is DSGVTQTPKHLITATGQRVTLRCSPRSGDLSVYWYQQSLDQGLQFLIQYYNGEERAKGNILERFSAQQFPDLHSELNLSSLELGDSALYFCASSYGPDNEQFFGPGTRLTVL.

In nucleotides, the CDR3 is TGTGCCAGCAGCTTAGCGCGAGGGCAGGGGGCGAACACCGGGGAGCTGTTTTTT. Translated: CASSLARGQGANTGELFF. This rearrangement joins TRBV11-1 to TRBJ2-2; 7 bases align to TRBD1. CDR1 and CDR2 (germline): SGHAT, FQDESV (reference sequence). The CDR3 has 18 residues. V lost 0 bases to trimming and J lost 0 bases; unmatched junction nucleotides: 7.

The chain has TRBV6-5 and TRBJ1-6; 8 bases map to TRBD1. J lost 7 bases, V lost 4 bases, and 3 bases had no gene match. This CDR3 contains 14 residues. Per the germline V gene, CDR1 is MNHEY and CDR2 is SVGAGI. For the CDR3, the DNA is TGTGCCAGCAGTTCGACAGGGGACAATTCACCCCTCCACTTT. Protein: CASSSTGDNSPLHF.

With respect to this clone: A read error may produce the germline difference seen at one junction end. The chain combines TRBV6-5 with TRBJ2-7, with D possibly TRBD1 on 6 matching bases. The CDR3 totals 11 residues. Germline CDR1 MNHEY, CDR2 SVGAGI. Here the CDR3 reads CATGRWDEQYF. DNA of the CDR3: TGCGCTACAGGGCGCTGGGACGAGCAGTACTTC.

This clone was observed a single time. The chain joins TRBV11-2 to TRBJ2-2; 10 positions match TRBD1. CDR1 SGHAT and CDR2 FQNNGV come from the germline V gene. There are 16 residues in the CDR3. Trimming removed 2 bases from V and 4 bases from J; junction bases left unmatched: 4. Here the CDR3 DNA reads TGTGCCAGCAGCTTACGGGGACAGGGGAGCACCGGGGAGCTGTTTTTT. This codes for CASSLRGQGSTGELFF.

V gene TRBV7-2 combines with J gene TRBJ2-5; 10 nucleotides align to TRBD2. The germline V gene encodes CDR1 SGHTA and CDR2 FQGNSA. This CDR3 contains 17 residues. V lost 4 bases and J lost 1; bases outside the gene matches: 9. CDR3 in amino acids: CASSSLGLAAFQETQYF. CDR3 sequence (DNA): TGTGCCAGCAGCTCGCTAGGACTAGCGGCCTTCCAAGAGACCCAGTACTTC.

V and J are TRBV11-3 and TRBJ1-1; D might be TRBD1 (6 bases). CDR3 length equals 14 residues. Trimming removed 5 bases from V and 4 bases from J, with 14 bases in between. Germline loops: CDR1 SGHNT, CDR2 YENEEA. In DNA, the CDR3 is TGTGCCAGCAGCGGGAATACAGGGACCACTGAAGCTTTCTTT. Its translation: CASSGNTGTTEAFF. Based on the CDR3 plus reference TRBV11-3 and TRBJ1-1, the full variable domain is EAGVVQSPRYKIIEKKQPVAFWCNPISGHNTLYWYLQNLGQGPELLIRYENEEAVDDSQLPKDRFSAERLKGVDSTLKIQPAELGDSAVYLCASSGNTGTTEAFFGQGTRLTVV.

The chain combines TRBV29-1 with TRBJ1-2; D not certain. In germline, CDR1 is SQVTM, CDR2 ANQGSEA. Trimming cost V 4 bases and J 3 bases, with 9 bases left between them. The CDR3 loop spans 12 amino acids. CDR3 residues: CSVGVSDYGYTF. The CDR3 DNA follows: TGCAGCGTTGGAGTCAGTGACTATGGCTACACCTTC.

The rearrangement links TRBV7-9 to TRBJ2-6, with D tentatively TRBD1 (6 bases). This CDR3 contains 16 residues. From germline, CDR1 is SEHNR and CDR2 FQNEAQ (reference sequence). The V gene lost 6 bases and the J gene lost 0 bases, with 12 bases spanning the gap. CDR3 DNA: TGTGCCAGCAGTTATGGGACATTCTCTGGGGCCAACGTCCTGACTTTC. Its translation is CASSYGTFSGANVLTF.

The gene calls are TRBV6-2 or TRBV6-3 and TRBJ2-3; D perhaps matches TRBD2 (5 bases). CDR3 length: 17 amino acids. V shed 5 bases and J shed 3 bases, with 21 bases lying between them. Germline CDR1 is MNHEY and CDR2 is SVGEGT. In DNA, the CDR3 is TGTGCCAGCAGTCTCCCCCCGCGGGCCCGTTTGACAGATACGCAGTATTTT. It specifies CASSLPPRARLTDTQYF.

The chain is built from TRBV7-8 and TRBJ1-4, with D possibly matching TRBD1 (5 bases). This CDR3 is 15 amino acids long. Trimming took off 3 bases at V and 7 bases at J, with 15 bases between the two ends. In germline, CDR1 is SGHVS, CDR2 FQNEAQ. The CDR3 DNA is TGTGCCAGCAGCTTGACTCCAGGGCGGGGTGAAAAACTGTTTTTT. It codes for CASSLTPGRGEKLFF.

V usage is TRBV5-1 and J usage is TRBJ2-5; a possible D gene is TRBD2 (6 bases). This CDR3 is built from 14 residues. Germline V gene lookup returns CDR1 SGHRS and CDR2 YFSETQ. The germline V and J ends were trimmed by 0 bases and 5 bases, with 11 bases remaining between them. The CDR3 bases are TGCGCCAGCAGCTTGGGGACTGCGGGGGAGACCCAGTACTTC. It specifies CASSLGTAGETQYF.

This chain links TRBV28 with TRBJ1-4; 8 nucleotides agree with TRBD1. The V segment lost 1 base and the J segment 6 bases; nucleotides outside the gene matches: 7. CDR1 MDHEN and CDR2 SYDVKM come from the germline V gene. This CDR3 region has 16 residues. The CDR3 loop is CASSLSQGALYEKLFF. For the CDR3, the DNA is TGTGCCAGCAGTTTATCTCAGGGGGCTCTTTATGAAAAACTGTTTTTT.

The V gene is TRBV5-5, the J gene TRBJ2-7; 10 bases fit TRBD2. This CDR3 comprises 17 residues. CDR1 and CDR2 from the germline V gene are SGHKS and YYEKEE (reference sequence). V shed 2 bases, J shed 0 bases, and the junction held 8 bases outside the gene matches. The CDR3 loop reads CASSLGLAVGPSYEQYF. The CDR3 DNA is TGTGCCAGCAGCTTAGGACTAGCGGTAGGGCCCTCCTACGAGCAGTACTTC.

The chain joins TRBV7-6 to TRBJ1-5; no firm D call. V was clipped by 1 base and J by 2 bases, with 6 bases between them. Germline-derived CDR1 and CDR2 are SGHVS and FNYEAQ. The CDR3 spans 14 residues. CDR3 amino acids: CASSLGGGNQPQHF. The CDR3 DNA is TGTGCCAGCAGCTTAGGCGGTGGCAATCAGCCCCAGCATTTT. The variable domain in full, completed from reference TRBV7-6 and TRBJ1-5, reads GAGVSQSPRYKVTKRGQDVALRCDPISGHVSLYWYRQALGQGPEFLTYFNYEAQQDKSGLPNDRFSAERPEGSISTLTIQRTEQRDSAMYRCASSLGGGNQPQHFGDGTRLSIL.

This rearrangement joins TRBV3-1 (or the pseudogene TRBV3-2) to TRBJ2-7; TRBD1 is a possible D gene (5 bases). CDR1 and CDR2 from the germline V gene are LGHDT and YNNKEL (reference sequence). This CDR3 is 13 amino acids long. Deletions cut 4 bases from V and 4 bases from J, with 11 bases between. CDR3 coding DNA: TGTGCCAGCAGCCCCGCAGGGCTGTACGAGCAGTACTTC. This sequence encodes CASSPAGLYEQYF.

The CDR3 region is CASSYGQSGNTIYF. CDR3 bases: TGTGCCAGCAGTTATGGACAGTCTGGAAACACCATATATTTT. The chain carries TRBV11-1 and TRBJ1-3; weak D call: TRBD1 (6 bases). Trimming stripped 6 bases from V and 1 base from J, with 10 bases between. Per the germline V gene, CDR1 is SGHAT and CDR2 is FQDESV (reference sequence). This CDR3 is 14 amino acids long.

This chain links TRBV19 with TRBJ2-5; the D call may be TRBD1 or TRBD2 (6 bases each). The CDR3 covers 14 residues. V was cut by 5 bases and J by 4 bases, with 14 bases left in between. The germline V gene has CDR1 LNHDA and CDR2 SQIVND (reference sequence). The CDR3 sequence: CASSDGGRIETQYF. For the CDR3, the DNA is TGTGCCAGTAGTGATGGGGGGCGGATAGAGACCCAGTACTTC. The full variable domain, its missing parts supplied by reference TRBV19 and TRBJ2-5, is DGGITQSPKYLFRKEGQNVTLSCEQNLNHDAMYWYRQDPGQGLRLIYYSQIVNDFQKGDIAEGYSVSREKKESFPLTVTSAQKNPTAFYLCASSDGGRIETQYFGPGTRLLVL.

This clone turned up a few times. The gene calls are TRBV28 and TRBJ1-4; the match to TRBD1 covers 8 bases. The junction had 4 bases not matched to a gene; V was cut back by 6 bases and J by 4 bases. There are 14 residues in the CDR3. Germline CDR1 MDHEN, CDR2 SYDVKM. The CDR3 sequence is CASRRQGLNEKLFF. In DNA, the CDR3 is TGTGCCAGCAGACGACAGGGGCTTAATGAAAAACTGTTTTTT.

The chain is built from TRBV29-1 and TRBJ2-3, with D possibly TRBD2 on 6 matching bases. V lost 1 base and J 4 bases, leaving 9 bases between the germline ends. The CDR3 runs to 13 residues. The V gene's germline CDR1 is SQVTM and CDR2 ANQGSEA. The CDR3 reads CSVEGGVADTQYF. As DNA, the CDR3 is TGCAGCGTTGAAGGGGGGGTCGCAGATACGCAGTATTTT.

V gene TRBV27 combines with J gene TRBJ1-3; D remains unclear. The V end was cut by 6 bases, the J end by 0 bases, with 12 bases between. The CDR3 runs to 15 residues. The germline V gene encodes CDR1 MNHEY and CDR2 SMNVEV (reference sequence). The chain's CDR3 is CASSLSPHSGNTIYF. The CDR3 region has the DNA TGTGCCAGCAGCCTATCACCCCACTCTGGAAACACCATATATTTT.

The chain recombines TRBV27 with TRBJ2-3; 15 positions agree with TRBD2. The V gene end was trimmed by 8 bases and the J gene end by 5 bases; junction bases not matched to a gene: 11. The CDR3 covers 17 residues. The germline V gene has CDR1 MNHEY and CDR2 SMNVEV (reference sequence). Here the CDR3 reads CASRFSGLAGGGDTQYF. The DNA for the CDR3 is TGTGCCAGCCGATTTAGCGGACTAGCGGGAGGGGGAGATACGCAGTATTTT.

The CDR3 DNA sequence: TGTGCCAGCAGCCGCCGGGACACCGATCAGCCCCAGCATTTT. Amino acids: CASSRRDTDQPQHF. This rearrangement joins TRBV6-5 to TRBJ1-5; D is perhaps TRBD1 (6 bases). Trimming took off 6 bases at V and 5 bases at J, with 14 bases between the two ends. The CDR3 totals 14 residues. The germline V gene encodes CDR1 MNHEY and CDR2 SVGAGI.

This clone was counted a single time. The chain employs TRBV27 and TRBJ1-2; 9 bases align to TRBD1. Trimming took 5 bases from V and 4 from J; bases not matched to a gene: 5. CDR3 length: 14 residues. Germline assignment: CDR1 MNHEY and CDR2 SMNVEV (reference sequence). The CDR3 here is CASSKTGGAYGYTF. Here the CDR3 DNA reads TGTGCCAGCAGTAAAACAGGGGGCGCCTATGGCTACACCTTC.

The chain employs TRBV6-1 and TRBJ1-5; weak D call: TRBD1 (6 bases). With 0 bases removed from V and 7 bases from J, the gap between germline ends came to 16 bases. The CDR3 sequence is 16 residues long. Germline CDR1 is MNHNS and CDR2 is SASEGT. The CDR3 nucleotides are TGTGCCAGCAGTGAAGCCGGGTGGGGGGGCTTGCAGCCCCAGCATTTT. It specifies CASSEAGWGGLQPQHF.